Listed below are T cell receptor beta chains from one sample, sequenced in a study of blood T cell repertoires in COVID-19. TCRdb's table, derived via immunoSEQ multiplex PCR, lists solely in-frame clones and lacks some. The sample lists approximately 180,000 clones, around 81% seen once, with 12% in the top ten. The sequenced sample consisted of peripheral blood. The receptors stem from a woman of 80 years or more with COVID-19, enrolled during active disease. Both conserved end residues are part of each CDR3. Fields, in order: J gene, V gene, clone size, D gene, CDR3 DNA, CDR3 protein. A D gene is named only where the DNA matches it firmly. The size entry is marked missing in some rows and otherwise reads once, few, many or a size class.

J gene: TRBJ2-5; V gene: TRBV7-2; clone size: -; D gene: -; CDR3 DNA: TGTGCCAGCAGGGAGGGGGCAGGGTCAGAGACCCAGTACTTC; CDR3 protein: CASREGAGSETQYF
J gene: TRBJ2-3; V gene: TRBV2; clone size: few; D gene: TRBD2; CDR3 DNA: TGTGCCAGCAGTGTGGGGACTAGTAATCAGGGTACGCAGTATTTT; CDR3 protein: CASSVGTSNQGTQYF
J gene: TRBJ2-7; V gene: TRBV5-1; clone size: -; D gene: -; CDR3 DNA: TGCGCCAGCAGCTTGGGACAGACGGGCGCCTACGAGCAGTACTTC; CDR3 protein: CASSLGQTGAYEQYF
J gene: TRBJ2-3; V gene: TRBV7-2; clone size: few; D gene: -; CDR3 DNA: TGTGCCAGCAGCCCAAGACAGGTGCGGGTCACAGATACGCAGTATTTT; CDR3 protein: CASSPRQVRVTDTQYF
J gene: TRBJ2-2; V gene: TRBV18; clone size: -; D gene: TRBD1; CDR3 DNA: TGTGCCAGCTCACCGCAACAGGGGCCCGGGGAGCTGTTTTTT; CDR3 protein: CASSPQQGPGELFF
J gene: TRBJ2-5; V gene: TRBV2; clone size: few; D gene: TRBD1; CDR3 DNA: TGTGCCAGCAGTCGGGACAGGGGAGAGACCCAGTACTTC; CDR3 protein: CASSRDRGETQYF
J gene: TRBJ1-2; V gene: TRBV19; clone size: few; D gene: TRBD1; CDR3 DNA: TGTGCCAGTAGTTTCAAGACAGGGGCTAACTATGGCTACACCTTC; CDR3 protein: CASSFKTGANYGYTF
J gene: TRBJ2-3; V gene: TRBV27; clone size: few; D gene: -; CDR3 DNA: TGTGCCAGCAGACCCCCGACTAGTTGGGCAGATACGCAGTATTTT; CDR3 protein: CASRPPTSWADTQYF
J gene: TRBJ1-2; V gene: TRBV6-6; clone size: -; D gene: -; CDR3 DNA: TGTGCCAGCAGTACAGGGTTTGGCTACACCTTC; CDR3 protein: CASSTGFGYTF
J gene: TRBJ2-1; V gene: TRBV7-8; clone size: -; D gene: -; CDR3 DNA: TGTGCCAGCAGCTTAGATCTTGGCAGGGGATCGTACAATGAGCAGTTCTTC; CDR3 protein: CASSLDLGRGSYNEQFF
J gene: TRBJ1-6; V gene: TRBV5-1; clone size: -; D gene: TRBD1; CDR3 DNA: TGCGCCAGCAGCCTACAGACAGGGGGCCCTAATTCACCCCTCCACTTT; CDR3 protein: CASSLQTGGPNSPLHF
J gene: TRBJ2-3; V gene: TRBV30; clone size: -; D gene: TRBD2; CDR3 DNA: TGTGCCTGGAGTGGGGAGGGGCCGGGTACGCAGTATTTT; CDR3 protein: CAWSGEGPGTQYF
J gene: TRBJ2-5; V gene: TRBV5-1; clone size: -; D gene: TRBD2; CDR3 DNA: TGCGCCAGCAGCTTACGATTCGGGGGGGAGACCCAGTACTTC; CDR3 protein: CASSLRFGGETQYF
J gene: TRBJ1-3; V gene: TRBV3-1/TRBV3-2; clone size: once; D gene: -; CDR3 DNA: TGTGCCAGCAGCCAAGGGTCGGTCCGGGATGCCACCATATATTTT; CDR3 protein: CASSQGSVRDATIYF
J gene: TRBJ2-7; V gene: TRBV10-3; clone size: once; D gene: TRBD2; CDR3 DNA: TGTGCCATCAGTAGGACTAGCGGGGGCTACGAGCAGTACTTC; CDR3 protein: CAISRTSGGYEQYF
J gene: TRBJ1-5; V gene: TRBV6-4; clone size: -; D gene: TRBD1; CDR3 DNA: TGTGCCAGCAGTGAGACTGGACAGGGGGGTCAGCCCCAGCATTTT; CDR3 protein: CASSETGQGGQPQHF
J gene: TRBJ2-1; V gene: TRBV6-1; clone size: -; D gene: -; CDR3 DNA: TGTGCCAGCAGTGAATATAGCCAGGAGGTGAATGAGCAGTTCTTC; CDR3 protein: CASSEYSQEVNEQFF
J gene: TRBJ2-5; V gene: TRBV9; clone size: -; D gene: TRBD1; CDR3 DNA: TGTGCCAGCAGCTTATGGACAGGGGAGACCCAGTACTTC; CDR3 protein: CASSLWTGETQYF
J gene: TRBJ2-5; V gene: TRBV7-6; clone size: -; D gene: TRBD2; CDR3 DNA: TGTGCCAGCAGCTTAGCTGGCGGGGGGGCCTGGGAGACCCAGTACTTC; CDR3 protein: CASSLAGGGAWETQYF
J gene: TRBJ2-5; V gene: TRBV2; clone size: -; D gene: TRBD1; CDR3 DNA: TGTGCCAGCAGCCGCAGACAGGGAGACGCAGAGACCCAGTACTTC; CDR3 protein: CASSRRQGDAETQYF